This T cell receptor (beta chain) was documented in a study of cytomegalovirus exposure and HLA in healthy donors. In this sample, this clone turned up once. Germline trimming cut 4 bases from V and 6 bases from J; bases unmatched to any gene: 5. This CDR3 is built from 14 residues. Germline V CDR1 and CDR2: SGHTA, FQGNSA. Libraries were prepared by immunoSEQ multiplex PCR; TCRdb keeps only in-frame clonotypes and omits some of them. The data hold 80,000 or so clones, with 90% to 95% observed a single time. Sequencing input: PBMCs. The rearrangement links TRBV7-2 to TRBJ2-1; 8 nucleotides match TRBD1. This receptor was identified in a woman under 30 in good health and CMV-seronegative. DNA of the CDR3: TGTGCCAGCAGCTGGGCGGACAGGGCCAATGAGCAGTTCTTC. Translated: CASSWADRANEQFF.